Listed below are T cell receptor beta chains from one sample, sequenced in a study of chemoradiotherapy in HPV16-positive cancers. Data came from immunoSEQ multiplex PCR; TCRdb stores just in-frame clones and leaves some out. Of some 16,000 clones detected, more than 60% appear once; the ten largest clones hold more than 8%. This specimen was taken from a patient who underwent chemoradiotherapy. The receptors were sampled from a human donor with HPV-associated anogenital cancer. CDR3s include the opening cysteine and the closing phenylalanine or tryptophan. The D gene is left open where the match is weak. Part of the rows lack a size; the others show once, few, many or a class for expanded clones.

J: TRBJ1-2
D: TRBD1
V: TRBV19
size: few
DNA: TGTGCCAGTAGAACAACAGCCGGGACAGGGATCTATGGCTACACCTTC
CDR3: CASRTTAGTGIYGYTF

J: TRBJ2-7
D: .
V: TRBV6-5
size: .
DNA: TGTGCCAGCAGTTACCTCGGGGAGCAGTACTTC
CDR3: CASSYLGEQYF

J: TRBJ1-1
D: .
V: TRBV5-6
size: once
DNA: TGTGCCAGCAGCTTAACAGGGCCAAACACTGAAGCTTTCTTT
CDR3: CASSLTGPNTEAFF

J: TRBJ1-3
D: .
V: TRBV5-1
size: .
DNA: TGCGCCAGCAGCCCGGGCCGGGGCTCATATTTT
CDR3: CASSPGRGSYF

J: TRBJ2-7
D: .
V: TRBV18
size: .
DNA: TGTGCCAGCTCACTGACGCAGGGGAGGCGCTACGAGCAGTACTTC
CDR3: CASSLTQGRRYEQYF

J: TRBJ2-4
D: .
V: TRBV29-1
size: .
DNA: TGCAGCGTTGAAGTAGGGACTAAAAACATTCAGTACTTC
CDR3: CSVEVGTKNIQYF

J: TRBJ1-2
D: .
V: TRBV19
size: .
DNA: TGTGCCAGTAGTATTATTGGGCAGGGCGATGGCTACACCTTC
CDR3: CASSIIGQGDGYTF

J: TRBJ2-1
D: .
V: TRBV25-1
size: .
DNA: TGTGCCAGCAGTGAATACAATGAGCAGTTCTTC
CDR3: CASSEYNEQFF

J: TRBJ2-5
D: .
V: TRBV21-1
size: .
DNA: TGTGCCAGCACCTCACTTTTAGGCCAAGAGACCCAGTACTTC
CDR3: CASTSLLGQETQYF

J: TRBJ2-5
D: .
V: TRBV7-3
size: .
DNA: TGTGCCAGCAGCCCGACCACTTTTGGGACCCAGTACTTC
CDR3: CASSPTTFGTQYF

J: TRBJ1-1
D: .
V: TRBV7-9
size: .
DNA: TGTGCCAGCAGCCAAGGGACCATCGAAGCTTTCTTT
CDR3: CASSQGTIEAFF

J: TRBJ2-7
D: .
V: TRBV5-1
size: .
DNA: TGCGCCAGCAGCTCAGGCTACAGGGAGTCCTACGAGCAGTACTTC
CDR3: CASSSGYRESYEQYF

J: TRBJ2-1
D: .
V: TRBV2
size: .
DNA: TGTGCCAGCAGGCTGGGACACTACAATGAGCAGTTCTTC
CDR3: CASRLGHYNEQFF

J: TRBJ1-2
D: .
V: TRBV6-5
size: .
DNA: TGTGCCAGCAGCCCGAGGGATGGGGGCTACACCTTC
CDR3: CASSPRDGGYTF

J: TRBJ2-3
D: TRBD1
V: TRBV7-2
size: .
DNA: TGTGCCAGCAGACCTAACGCAGGGACAGTCACAGATACGCAGTATTTT
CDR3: CASRPNAGTVTDTQYF

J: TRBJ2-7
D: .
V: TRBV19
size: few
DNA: TGTGCCAGTAGTCCCGGGCAGGTAGGCTACGAGCAGTACTTC
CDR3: CASSPGQVGYEQYF

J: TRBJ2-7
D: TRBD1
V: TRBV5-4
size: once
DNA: TGTGCCAGCAGCTTGCCACAGGGGCGAAGCGACGAGCAGTACTTC
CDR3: CASSLPQGRSDEQYF

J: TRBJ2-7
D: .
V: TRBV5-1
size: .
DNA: TGCGCCAGCAGCTTCGAGGGCTACGAGCAGTACTTC
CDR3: CASSFEGYEQYF

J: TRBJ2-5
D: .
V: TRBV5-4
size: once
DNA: TGTGCCAGCAGCTTGAAACAGGGTAGAGAGACCCAGTACTTC
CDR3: CASSLKQGRETQYF

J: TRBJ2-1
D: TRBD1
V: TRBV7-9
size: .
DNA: TGTGCCAGCAGCTATAATGGGGACAGTCTGGTCATCCAGTTCTTC
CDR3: CASSYNGDSLVIQFF

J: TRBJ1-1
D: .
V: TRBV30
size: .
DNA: TGTGCCTGGAGTCTGGGCGTTGGGGCTGGATACACTGAAGCTTTCTTT
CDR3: CAWSLGVGAGYTEAFF

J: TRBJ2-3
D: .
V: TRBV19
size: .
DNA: TGTGCCAGTACCCCCGGAACAGATACGCAGTATTTT
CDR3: CASTPGTDTQYF

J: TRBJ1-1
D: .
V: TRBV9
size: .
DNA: TGTGCCAGCAGCCCCAGGATTCTGAACACTGAAGCTTTCTTT
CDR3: CASSPRILNTEAFF

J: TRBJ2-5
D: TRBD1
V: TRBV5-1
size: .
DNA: TGCGCCAGCAGCTTAGGACAGGGCTTTGGGAAAGAGACCCAGTACTTC
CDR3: CASSLGQGFGKETQYF

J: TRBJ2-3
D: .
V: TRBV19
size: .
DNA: TGTGCCAGTAGTCCGCTTGGGACAGATACGCAGTATTTT
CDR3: CASSPLGTDTQYF

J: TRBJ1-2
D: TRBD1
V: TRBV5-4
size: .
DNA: TGTGCCAGCGTTGGGACAGGTTTTGGCTACACCTTC
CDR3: CASVGTGFGYTF

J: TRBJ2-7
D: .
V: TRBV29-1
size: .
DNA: TGCAGCGTTGGTGGGACACATAGCTCCTACGAGCAGTACTTC
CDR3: CSVGGTHSSYEQYF

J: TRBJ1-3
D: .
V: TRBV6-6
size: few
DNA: TGTGCCAGCAGTTACTCAGGGGAATTTAACACCATATATTTT
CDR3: CASSYSGEFNTIYF

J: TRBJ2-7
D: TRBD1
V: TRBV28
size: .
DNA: TGTGCCAGCAGTATCAGGGGGCCAGGGGACGAGCAGTACTTC
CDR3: CASSIRGPGDEQYF

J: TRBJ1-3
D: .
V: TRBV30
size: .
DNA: TGTGCCCAAAGGGGGTTTGGAAACACCATATATTTT
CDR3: CAQRGFGNTIYF

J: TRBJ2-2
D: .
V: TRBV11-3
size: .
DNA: TGTGCCAGCAGCTTAGAGGCGGGGAAACGCACCGGGGAGCTGTTTTTT
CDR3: CASSLEAGKRTGELFF

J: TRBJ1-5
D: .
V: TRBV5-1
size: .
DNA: TGCGCCAGCAGCTTGGCACCGGGATCCAATCAGCCCCAGCATTTT
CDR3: CASSLAPGSNQPQHF

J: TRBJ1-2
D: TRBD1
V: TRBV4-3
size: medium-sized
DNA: TGCGCCAGCAGCCAAGAGTTACAGGGGGCAAACGGCTACACCTTC
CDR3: CASSQELQGANGYTF

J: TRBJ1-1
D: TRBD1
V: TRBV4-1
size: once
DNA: TGCGCCAGCAGCCATAGCGACAGGGGTAGGGCTTTCTTT
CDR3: CASSHSDRGRAFF

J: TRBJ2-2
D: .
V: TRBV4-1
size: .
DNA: TGCGCCAGCAGCCAAGTCGTGGGGTACACCGGGGAGCTGTTTTTT
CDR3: CASSQVVGYTGELFF

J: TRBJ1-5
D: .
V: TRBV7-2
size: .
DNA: TGTGCCAGCAGCTCCTCCGGAAATCAGCCCCAGCATTTT
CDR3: CASSSSGNQPQHF

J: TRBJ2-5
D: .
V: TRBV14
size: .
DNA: TGTGCCAGCAGCCAAGGGGGAAAGACCCAGTACTTC
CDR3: CASSQGGKTQYF

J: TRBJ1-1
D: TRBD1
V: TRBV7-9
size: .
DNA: TGTGCCAGCAGCTTTCAACCGGGACAGGGGGGAGCGAACACTGAAGCTTTCTTT
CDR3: CASSFQPGQGGANTEAFF

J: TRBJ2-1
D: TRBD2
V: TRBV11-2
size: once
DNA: TGTGCCAGCAGCAATAGCGGGGGATTTCTGAGTGAGCAGTTCTTC
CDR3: CASSNSGGFLSEQFF

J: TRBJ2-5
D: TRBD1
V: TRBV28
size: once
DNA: TGTGCCAGCAGTTCCAACCGGGACAGGAAAGAGACCCAGTACTTC
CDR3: CASSSNRDRKETQYF

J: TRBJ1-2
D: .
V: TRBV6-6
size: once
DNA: TGTGCCAGCAGTACAACAGGCCTCTATGGCTACACCTTC
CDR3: CASSTTGLYGYTF

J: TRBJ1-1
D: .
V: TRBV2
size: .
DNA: TGTGCCATCATATCGGCCGCTGAAGCTTTCTTT
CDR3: CAIISAAEAFF

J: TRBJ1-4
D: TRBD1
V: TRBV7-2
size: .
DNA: TGTGCCAGCAGCTTATTGTCGACAGGGAATAATGAAAAACTGTTTTTT
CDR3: CASSLLSTGNNEKLFF

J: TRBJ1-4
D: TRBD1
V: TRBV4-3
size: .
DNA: TGCGCCAGCAGCCAAGGATGGACAGGGACAGGGTTAAGGTTTCTGTTTTTT
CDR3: CASSQGWTGTGLRFLFF

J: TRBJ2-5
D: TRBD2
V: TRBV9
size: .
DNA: TGTGCCAGCAGCGTTCTCCCAGGACTAGCGGGAACTAGAGAGACCCAGTACTTC
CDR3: CASSVLPGLAGTRETQYF

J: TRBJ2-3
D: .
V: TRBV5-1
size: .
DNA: TGCGCCAGCAGCTTGGATTCTATCAGCACAGATACGCAGTATTTT
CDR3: CASSLDSISTDTQYF

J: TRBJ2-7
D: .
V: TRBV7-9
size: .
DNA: TGTGCCAGCAGCTTAGGGGGGGAAAGGGACTCCTACGAGCAGTACTTC
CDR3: CASSLGGERDSYEQYF

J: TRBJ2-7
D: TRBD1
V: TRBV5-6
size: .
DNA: TGTGCCAGCAGCGCTCCCCCTGGGACAGGTCTACACTACGAGCAGTACTTC
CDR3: CASSAPPGTGLHYEQYF

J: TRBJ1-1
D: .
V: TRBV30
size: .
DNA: TGTGCCTGGAGTGTAATTGTGGGGGCCCGTGAAGCTTTCTTT
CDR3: CAWSVIVGAREAFF

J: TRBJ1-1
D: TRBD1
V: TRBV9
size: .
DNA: TGTGCCAGCAGCGTAGAGGACAGGGAAACTGAAGCTTTCTTT
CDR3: CASSVEDRETEAFF

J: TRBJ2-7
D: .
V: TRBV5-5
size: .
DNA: TGTGCCAGCAGCTTTGGGTCCTCCTACGAGCAGTACTTC
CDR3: CASSFGSSYEQYF

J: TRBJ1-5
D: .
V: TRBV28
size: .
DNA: TGTGCCAGCAGTTTAATTGGGCAGTCCAATCAGCCCCAGCATTTT
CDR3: CASSLIGQSNQPQHF

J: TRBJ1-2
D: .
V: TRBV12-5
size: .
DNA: TGTGCTAGTGCCCCCACTGTAGGGGTACATGGCTACACCTTC
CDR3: CASAPTVGVHGYTF

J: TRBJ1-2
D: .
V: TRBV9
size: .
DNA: TGTGCCAGCGGGCCGGGTTCTAACTATGGCTACACCTTC
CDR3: CASGPGSNYGYTF

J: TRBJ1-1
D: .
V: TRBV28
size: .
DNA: TGTGCCAGCAGCCCCGGGAACACTGAAGCTTTCTTT
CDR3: CASSPGNTEAFF

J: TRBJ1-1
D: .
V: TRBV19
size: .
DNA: TGTGCCAGTAGTCATAAGGGGACTGAAGCTTTCTTT
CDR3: CASSHKGTEAFF

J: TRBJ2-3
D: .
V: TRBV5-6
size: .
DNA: TGTGCCAGCAGCACCCGAATAGGGGATACGCAGTATTTT
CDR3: CASSTRIGDTQYF

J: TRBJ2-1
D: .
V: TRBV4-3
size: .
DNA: TGCGCCAGCAGCCAAGATCCCCAGGGTCAGTGGAATGAGCAGTTCTTC
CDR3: CASSQDPQGQWNEQFF